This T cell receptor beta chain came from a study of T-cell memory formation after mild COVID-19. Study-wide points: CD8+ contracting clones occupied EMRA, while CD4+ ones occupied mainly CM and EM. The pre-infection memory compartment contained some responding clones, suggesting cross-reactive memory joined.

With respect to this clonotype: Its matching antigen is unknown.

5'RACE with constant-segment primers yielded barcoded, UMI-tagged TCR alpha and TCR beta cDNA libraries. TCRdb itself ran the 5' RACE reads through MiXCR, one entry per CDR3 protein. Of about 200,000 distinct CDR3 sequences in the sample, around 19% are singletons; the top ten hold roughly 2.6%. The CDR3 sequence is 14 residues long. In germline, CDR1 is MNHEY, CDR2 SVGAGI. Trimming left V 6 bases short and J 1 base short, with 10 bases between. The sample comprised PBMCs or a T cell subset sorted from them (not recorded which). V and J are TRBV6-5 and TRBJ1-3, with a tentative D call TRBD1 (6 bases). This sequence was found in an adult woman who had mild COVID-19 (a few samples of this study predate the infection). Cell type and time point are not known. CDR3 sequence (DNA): TGTGCCAGCAGATTGGACAGTTCTGGAAACACCATATATTTT. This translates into CASRLDSSGNTIYF.